This entry features one T cell receptor (beta chain) sequence. The antigen is not known. Germline V gives CDR1 SGHVS, CDR2 FQNEAQ. CDR3 length: 16 residues. J gave up 4 bases and V 5 bases, and 11 bases lay outside the gene matches. This sample was taken from a study of a mutant IDH1 vaccine in newly diagnosed glioma. Study information: Treated individuals were 62.5% male and about 40% female, averaging roughly 43 years of age. Before enrollment, the patients had been treated with radiotherapy alone, temozolomide alone, or both together. Most of them had received both.

The protocol was immunoSEQ multiplex PCR, while the TCRdb copy is restricted to in-frame clones and leaves out a portion. The repertoire holds 27,000 or so clones, with 65% to 85% as singletons. The time point here: week 5, during vaccination. The study gave 300 ug of mutant IDH1 20-mer peptide per vaccine dose, with topical imiquimod. New astrocytomas of WHO grade 3 or 4 that were IDH1-mutant and ATRX-lost were found in the donors. Sequencing used PBMCs, obtained from a glioma patient whose treatment included an IDH1 peptide vaccine. The clonotype originates from a man between 40 and 49 years old with glioma. Some clones in this sample may be carry-over from other donors' samples. The V and J genes are TRBV7-8 and TRBJ2-5, with 9 bases matching TRBD2. CDR3 region: CASSPMGVTSGETQYF. CDR3 sequence (DNA): TGTGCCAGCAGCCCCATGGGGGTGACTAGCGGAGAGACCCAGTACTTC.